This T cell receptor (beta chain) stems from a study of blood T cell repertoires in COVID-19. As for the study in general: There were acute and convalescent COVID-19 samples, and they came from the United States, Italy and Spain.

Repertoires were generated with immunoSEQ multiplex PCR, while TCRdb's copy carries only in-frame clones and drops some. The table has about 220,000 clones, around 81% seen once. Trimming took 0 bases from V and 2 from J; bases not matched to a gene: 12. The CDR3 covers 19 residues. Germline values: CDR1 MGHRA, CDR2 YSYEKL. The sequenced sample was peripheral blood. The V call is TRBV4-1, the J call TRBJ2-1; the match to TRBD2 covers 8 bases. This clonotype was sampled from a human donor in a cohort sampled during active COVID-19. The chain's CDR3 is CASSQDRGLAGSTYNEQFF. In nucleotides, the CDR3 is TGCGCCAGCAGCCAAGATCGGGGGCTAGCGGGCAGTACCTACAATGAGCAGTTCTTC.